The clone carrying this T cell receptor beta chain came up many times. Its specificity is not known. These data come from a study of regulatory T cells in long-lasting Graves disease. In the study overall: Antithyroid drug use was under 3 months in newly diagnosed Graves' patients.

Combining iRepertoire HTBI primers with Arm-PCR of CDR3 regions, the authors built TCR beta libraries. MiXCR, run by TCRdb on the multiplex PCR reads, gives a single entry per CDR3 protein. The sample holds fewer than 650,000 distinct CDR3 sequences, 15% to 20% seen once. V lost 0 bases and J 6 bases, leaving 11 bases between the germline ends. The CDR3 extends over 14 amino acids. The germline gives CDR1 SGHAT, CDR2 FQNNGV. As to time point: newly diagnosed GD, antithyroid drugs for less than 3 months. RNA isolated from PBMCs was used to make the TCR library. Findings of the study overall: Lower TCR diversity was seen in persistent Graves' patients than in newly diagnosed ones.

These data were also filed under a second study, of T cells in Graves' hyperthyroidism and ophthalmopathy.

The clonotype was recovered from a man younger than 35 with Graves disease. Specimen: peripheral blood mononuclear cells (PBMCs), collected at new diagnosis, from a patient treated with antithyroid drugs. This chain links TRBV11-2 with TRBJ1-1; TRBD1 might be the D (6 bases). CDR3 loop: CASSLDGTYAEAFF. The CDR3 coding sequence is TGTGCCAGCAGCTTAGATGGGACATACGCTGAAGCTTTCTTT.